This TCR beta chain came from a study of shared clonotypes between healthy human individuals. Study background: Three plates each covered CD4 naive and memory; CD8 naive two, CD8 memory one.

Splitting of CD4+ cells produced CD45RA+ naive and CD45RA-negative memory subsets. The CDR3 sequence is 14 residues long. From germline, CDR1 is GTSNPN and CDR2 SVGIG (reference sequence). Sequenced by immunoSEQ multiplex PCR; TCRdb stores in-frame clones only, minus some. Counted here are some 500,000 clones, 90% to 97% occurring once; the ten biggest clones make up about 0.064%. Material for sequencing was naive CD4+ T cells sorted from blood. Subset meaning: CD45RA+ positively selected. The receptor was derived from a woman aged 25 to 39 in good health. The V call is TRBV30, the J call TRBJ2-5, with TRBD1 matching over 11 bases. The J call may be wrong; the DNA end is better matched by TRBJ2-7. This CDR3 is CAWSAGTGGYEQYF. CDR3 DNA: TGTGCCTGGAGTGCGGGGACAGGGGGCTACGAGCAGTACTTC.